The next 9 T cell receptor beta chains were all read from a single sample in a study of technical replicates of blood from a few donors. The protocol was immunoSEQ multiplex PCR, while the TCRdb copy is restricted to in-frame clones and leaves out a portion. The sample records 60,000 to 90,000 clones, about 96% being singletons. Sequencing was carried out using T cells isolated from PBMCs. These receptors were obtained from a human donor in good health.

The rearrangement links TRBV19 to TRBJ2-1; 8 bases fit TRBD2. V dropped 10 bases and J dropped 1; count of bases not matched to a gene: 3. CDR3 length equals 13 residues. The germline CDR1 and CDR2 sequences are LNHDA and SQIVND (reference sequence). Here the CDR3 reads CATGLASYNEQFF. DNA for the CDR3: TGTGCCACAGGACTAGCATCCTACAATGAGCAGTTCTTC. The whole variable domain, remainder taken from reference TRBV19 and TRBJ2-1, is DGGITQSPKYLFRKEGQNVTLSCEQNLNHDAMYWYRQDPGQGLRLIYYSQIVNDFQKGDIAEGYSVSREKKESFPLTVTSAQKNPTAFYLCATGLASYNEQFFGPGTRLTVL.

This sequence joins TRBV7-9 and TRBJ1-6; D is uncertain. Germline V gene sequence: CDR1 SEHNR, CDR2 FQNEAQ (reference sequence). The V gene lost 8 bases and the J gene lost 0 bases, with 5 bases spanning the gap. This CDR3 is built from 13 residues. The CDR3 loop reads CASFSSYNSPLHF. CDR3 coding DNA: TGTGCCAGCTTCAGCTCCTATAATTCACCCCTCCACTTT.

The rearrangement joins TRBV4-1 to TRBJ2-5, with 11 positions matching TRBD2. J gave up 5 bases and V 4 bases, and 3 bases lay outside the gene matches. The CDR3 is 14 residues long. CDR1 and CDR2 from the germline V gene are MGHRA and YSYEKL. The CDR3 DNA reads TGCGCCAGCAGCCTAGCGGGAGGGCCGGAGACCCAGTACTTC. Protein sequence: CASSLAGGPETQYF.

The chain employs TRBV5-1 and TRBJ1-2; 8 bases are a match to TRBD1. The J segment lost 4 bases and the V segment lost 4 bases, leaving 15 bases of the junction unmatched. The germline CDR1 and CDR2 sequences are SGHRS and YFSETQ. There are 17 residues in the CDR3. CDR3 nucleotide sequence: TGCGCCAGCAGCCAAGGACAGGGAAGGCCCGGCGGCTATGGCTACACCTTC. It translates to CASSQGQGRPGGYGYTF. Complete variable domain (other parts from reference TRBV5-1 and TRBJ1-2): KAGVTQTPRYLIKTRGQQVTLSCSPISGHRSVSWYQQTPGQGLQFLFEYFSETQRNKGNFPGRFSGRQFSNSRSEMNVSTLELGDSALYLCASSQGQGRPGGYGYTFGSGTRLTVV.

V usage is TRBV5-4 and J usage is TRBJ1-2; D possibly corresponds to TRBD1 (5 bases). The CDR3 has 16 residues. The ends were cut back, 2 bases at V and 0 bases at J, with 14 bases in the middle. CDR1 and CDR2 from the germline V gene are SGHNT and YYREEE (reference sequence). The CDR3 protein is CASSLGGGAANYGYTF. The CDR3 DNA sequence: TGTGCCAGCAGCTTAGGAGGAGGGGCCGCTAACTATGGCTACACCTTC.

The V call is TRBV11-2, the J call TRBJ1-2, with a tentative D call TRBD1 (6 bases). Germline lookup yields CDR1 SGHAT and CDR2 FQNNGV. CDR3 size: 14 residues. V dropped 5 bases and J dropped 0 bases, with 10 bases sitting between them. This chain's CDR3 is CASSLGTSNYGYTF. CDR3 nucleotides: TGTGCCAGCAGCCTCGGGACATCTAACTATGGCTACACCTTC.

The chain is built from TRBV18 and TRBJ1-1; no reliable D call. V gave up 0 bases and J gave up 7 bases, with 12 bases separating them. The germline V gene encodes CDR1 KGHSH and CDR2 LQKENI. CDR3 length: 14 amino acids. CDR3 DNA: TGTGCCAGCTCACCACCGGGGAGGGCCTATGAAGCTTTCTTT. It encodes CASSPPGRAYEAFF.

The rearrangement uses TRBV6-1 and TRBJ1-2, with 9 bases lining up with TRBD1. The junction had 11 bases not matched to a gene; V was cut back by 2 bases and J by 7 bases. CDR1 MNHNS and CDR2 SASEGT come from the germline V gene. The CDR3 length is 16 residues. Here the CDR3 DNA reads TGTGCCAGCAGTGAATTTCCGGGACAGGGTGTTAGTGGCTACACCTTC. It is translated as CASSEFPGQGVSGYTF.

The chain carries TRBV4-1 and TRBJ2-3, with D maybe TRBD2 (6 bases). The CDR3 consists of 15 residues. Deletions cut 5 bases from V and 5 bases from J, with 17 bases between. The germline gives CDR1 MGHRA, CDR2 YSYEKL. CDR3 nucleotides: TGCGCCAGCAGCTTAGACGGGGGAGGCATAGATACGCAGTATTTT. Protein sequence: CASSLDGGGIDTQYF.